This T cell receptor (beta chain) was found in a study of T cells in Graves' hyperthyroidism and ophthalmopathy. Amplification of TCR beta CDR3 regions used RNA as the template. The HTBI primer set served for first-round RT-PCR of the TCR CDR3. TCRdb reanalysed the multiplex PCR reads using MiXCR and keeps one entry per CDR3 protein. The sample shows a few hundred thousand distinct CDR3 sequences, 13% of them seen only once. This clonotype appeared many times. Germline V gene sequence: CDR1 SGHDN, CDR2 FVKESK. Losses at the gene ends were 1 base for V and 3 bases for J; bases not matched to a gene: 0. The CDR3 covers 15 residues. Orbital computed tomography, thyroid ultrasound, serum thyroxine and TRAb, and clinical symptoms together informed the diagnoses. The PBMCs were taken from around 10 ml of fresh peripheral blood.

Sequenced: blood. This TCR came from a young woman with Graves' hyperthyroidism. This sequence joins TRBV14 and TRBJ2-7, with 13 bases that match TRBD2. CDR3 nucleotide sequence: TGTGCCAGCAGCCAAGGACTAGCGGGAGGCTACGAGCAGTACTTC. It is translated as CASSQGLAGGYEQYF.